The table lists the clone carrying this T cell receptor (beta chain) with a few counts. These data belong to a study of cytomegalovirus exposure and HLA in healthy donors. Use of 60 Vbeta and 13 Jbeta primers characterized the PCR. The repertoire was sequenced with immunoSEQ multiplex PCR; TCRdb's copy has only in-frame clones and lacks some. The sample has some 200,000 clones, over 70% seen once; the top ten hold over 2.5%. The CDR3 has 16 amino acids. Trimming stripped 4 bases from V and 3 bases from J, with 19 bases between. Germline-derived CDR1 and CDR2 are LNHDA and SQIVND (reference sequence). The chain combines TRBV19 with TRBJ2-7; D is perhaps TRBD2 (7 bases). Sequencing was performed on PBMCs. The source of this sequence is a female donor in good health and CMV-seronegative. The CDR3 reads CASSTPGRGGHYEQYF. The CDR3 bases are TGTGCCAGTAGTACCCCGGGGAGGGGGGGCCACTACGAGCAGTACTTC.